These T cell receptor beta chains were read from a single sample in a study of blood T cell repertoires in COVID-19. The table came from immunoSEQ multiplex PCR; TCRdb's copy has only in-frame clones and leaves some out. The sample carries 200,000 to 250,000 clones, around nine tenths recorded once. Input material: peripheral blood. The receptors come from a man aged 60 to 69 with COVID-19, enrolled during active disease. CDR3s include the opening cysteine and the closing phenylalanine or tryptophan. The order of the fields is clone size, V gene, J gene, D gene, CDR3 protein, CDR3 DNA. The D gene is left open where the match is weak. Only some rows state a clone size, as once, few, many or a class for expanded clones.

clone_size: NA
v_call: TRBV18
j_call: TRBJ2-7
d_call: NA
cdr3_aa: CASSPKTGIHEQYF
cdr3_nt: TGTGCCAGCTCACCAAAGACGGGAATCCACGAGCAGTACTTC

clone_size: once
v_call: TRBV9
j_call: TRBJ2-1
d_call: NA
cdr3_aa: CASSPGSTYNEQFF
cdr3_nt: TGTGCCAGCAGCCCCGGGAGCACCTACAATGAGCAGTTCTTC

clone_size: NA
v_call: TRBV18
j_call: TRBJ1-5
d_call: TRBD1
cdr3_aa: CASSDGTASWNQPQHF
cdr3_nt: TGTGCCAGCTCGGACGGGACAGCTTCATGGAATCAGCCCCAGCATTTT

clone_size: NA
v_call: TRBV3-1/TRBV3-2
j_call: TRBJ1-4
d_call: NA
cdr3_aa: CASSQPVYNEKLFF
cdr3_nt: TGTGCCAGCAGCCAACCAGTGTACAATGAAAAACTGTTTTTT

clone_size: NA
v_call: TRBV28
j_call: TRBJ2-1
d_call: TRBD2
cdr3_aa: CASRPGTSGLFYNEQFF
cdr3_nt: TGTGCCAGCAGACCAGGGACTAGCGGCCTCTTCTACAATGAGCAGTTCTTC

clone_size: NA
v_call: TRBV2
j_call: TRBJ1-4
d_call: NA
cdr3_aa: CASSVGGSNEKLFF
cdr3_nt: TGTGCCAGCAGTGTAGGAGGGAGTAATGAAAAACTGTTTTTT

clone_size: NA
v_call: TRBV5-1
j_call: TRBJ2-7
d_call: NA
cdr3_aa: CASSLDRAYEQYF
cdr3_nt: TGCGCCAGCAGCTTGGACAGAGCCTACGAGCAGTACTTC

clone_size: NA
v_call: TRBV28
j_call: TRBJ2-1
d_call: TRBD2
cdr3_aa: CASSSLAGERNEQFF
cdr3_nt: TGTGCCAGCAGTTCCCTAGCGGGAGAGCGCAATGAGCAGTTCTTC

clone_size: NA
v_call: TRBV11-2
j_call: TRBJ1-4
d_call: TRBD1
cdr3_aa: CASSLFGQAAEKLFF
cdr3_nt: TGTGCCAGCAGCTTATTCGGACAGGCGGCTGAAAAACTGTTTTTT

clone_size: NA
v_call: TRBV7-9
j_call: TRBJ2-1
d_call: TRBD1
cdr3_aa: CASSLGLRTATGGYNEQFF
cdr3_nt: TGTGCCAGCAGCTTAGGGTTGCGGACCGCGACAGGGGGCTACAATGAGCAGTTCTTC

clone_size: NA
v_call: TRBV4-1
j_call: TRBJ2-7
d_call: TRBD1
cdr3_aa: CASSQVGGQGREQYF
cdr3_nt: TGCGCCAGCAGCCAAGTGGGTGGACAGGGGAGGGAGCAGTACTTC

clone_size: NA
v_call: TRBV9
j_call: TRBJ1-1
d_call: NA
cdr3_aa: CASSFSDRNTEAFF
cdr3_nt: TGTGCCAGCAGTTTTAGTGACAGGAACACTGAAGCTTTCTTT

clone_size: few
v_call: TRBV29-1
j_call: TRBJ1-2
d_call: NA
cdr3_aa: CSVNLGFYGYTF
cdr3_nt: TGCAGCGTTAATCTCGGGTTCTATGGCTACACCTTC

clone_size: NA
v_call: TRBV27
j_call: TRBJ1-4
d_call: NA
cdr3_aa: CASSRNDRTNEKLFF
cdr3_nt: TGTGCCAGCAGTCGGAACGACAGAACTAATGAAAAACTGTTTTTT

clone_size: once
v_call: TRBV24-1
j_call: TRBJ1-5
d_call: NA
cdr3_aa: CATSTRGGNQPQHF
cdr3_nt: TGTGCCACCAGCACCAGGGGCGGCAATCAGCCCCAGCATTTT

clone_size: NA
v_call: TRBV7-2
j_call: TRBJ2-5
d_call: TRBD1
cdr3_aa: CASSSIDRGHQETQYF
cdr3_nt: TGTGCCAGCAGTTCAATCGACAGGGGGCATCAAGAGACCCAGTACTTC

clone_size: NA
v_call: TRBV9
j_call: TRBJ2-7
d_call: TRBD2
cdr3_aa: CASSVGTSGEQYF
cdr3_nt: TGTGCCAGCAGCGTCGGGACTAGCGGCGAGCAGTACTTC

clone_size: NA
v_call: TRBV24-1
j_call: TRBJ2-1
d_call: NA
cdr3_aa: CATGEVGTSYNEQFF
cdr3_nt: TGTGCCACTGGGGAGGTCGGAACCTCCTACAATGAGCAGTTCTTC

clone_size: NA
v_call: TRBV9
j_call: TRBJ2-1
d_call: TRBD1
cdr3_aa: CASSVAGTGSYNEQFF
cdr3_nt: TGTGCCAGCAGCGTAGCCGGGACAGGAAGCTACAATGAGCAGTTCTTC